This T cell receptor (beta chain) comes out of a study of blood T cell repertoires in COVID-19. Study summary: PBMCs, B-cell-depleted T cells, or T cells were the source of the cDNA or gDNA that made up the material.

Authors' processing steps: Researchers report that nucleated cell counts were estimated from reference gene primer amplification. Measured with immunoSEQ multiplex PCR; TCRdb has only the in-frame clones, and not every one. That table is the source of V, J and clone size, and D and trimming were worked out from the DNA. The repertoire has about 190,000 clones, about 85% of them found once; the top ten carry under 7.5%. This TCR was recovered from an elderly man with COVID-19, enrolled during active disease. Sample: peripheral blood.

This chain's CDR3 is CASSSQTTGSDTQYF. The CDR3 DNA sequence: TGTGCCAGCAGCTCACAGACGACAGGGTCTGATACGCAGTATTTT. V and J are TRBV7-3 and TRBJ2-3, with 7 bases lining up with TRBD1. This CDR3 contains 15 residues. J lost 6 bases, V lost 4 bases, and 10 bases had no gene match. Germline CDR1 is SGHTA and CDR2 is FQGTGA.